The next 23 T cell receptor beta chains were all read from a single sample in a study of cytomegalovirus exposure and HLA in healthy donors (dated by TCRdb to about 2017). Receptor amplification or capture employed the immunoSEQ multiplex PCR assay. A mixture of 60 forward primers for TCR Vbeta segments and 13 reverse primers for TCR Jbeta segments was used in the multiplex PCR. What TCRdb holds here is the immuneACCESS table cut down to in-frame rearrangements. Part of the clones is not present; checked against another copy, under half of the missing clones reflect an unresolved V gene, and the others are unexplained. Present in this sample are more than 150,000 clones, around four fifths of which were seen just once. Over 1.5% of the sample lies in the top ten. The sample taken for sequencing was PBMCs. The receptors originated from a woman between 18 and 30 years old in good health and CMV-seronegative.

CDR3 sequence: CARSSSSGGTGELFF. In nucleotides, the CDR3 is TGTGCCAGAAGCAGTTCTAGCGGGGGGACCGGGGAGCTGTTTTTT. V usage is TRBV5-3 and J usage is TRBJ2-2; 11 bases agree with TRBD2. TRBV5-3 is known as an ORF, though its function is uncertain. CDR3 length: 15 amino acids. V was pared by 4 bases and J by 5 bases, with 4 bases of the junction left unmatched.

The rearrangement links TRBV4-2 to TRBJ2-2; D unclear. Germline CDR1 LGHNA, CDR2 YNFKEQ. The CDR3 covers 15 residues. V gave up 8 bases and J gave up 2 bases, with 15 bases separating them. In DNA, the CDR3 is TGTGCCAGCTCTAAAAAGACTGGAAACACCGGGGAGCTGTTTTTT. Protein sequence: CASSKKTGNTGELFF.

The chain couples TRBV5-1 to TRBJ1-1; TRBD1 agrees at 7 bases. The CDR3 totals 14 residues. The ends lost 2 bases at V and 5 bases at J; junction bases unmatched: 6. The germline CDR1 and CDR2 sequences are SGHRS and YFSETQ. The CDR3 protein is CASSFQGVMTEAFF. The CDR3 coding sequence is TGCGCCAGCAGCTTCCAGGGGGTAATGACTGAAGCTTTCTTT. The whole variable domain, filled in from reference TRBV5-1 and TRBJ1-1, reads KAGVTQTPRYLIKTRGQQVTLSCSPISGHRSVSWYQQTPGQGLQFLFEYFSETQRNKGNFPGRFSGRQFSNSRSEMNVSTLELGDSALYLCASSFQGVMTEAFFGQGTRLTVV.

V is TRBV9 and J is TRBJ2-7, with 14 bases aligning to TRBD2. V shed 0 bases, J shed 2 bases, and the junction held 1 base outside the gene matches. The CDR3 is 16 amino acids. Germline assignment: CDR1 SGDLS and CDR2 YYNGEE. CDR3 amino acids: CASSVGTSGGTYEQYF. For the CDR3, the DNA is TGTGCCAGCAGCGTAGGGACTAGCGGGGGGACCTACGAGCAGTACTTC. Using reference TRBV9 and TRBJ2-7 for the parts outside the CDR3, the full variable domain is DSGVTQTPKHLITATGQRVTLRCSPRSGDLSVYWYQQSLDQGLQFLIQYYNGEERAKGNILERFSAQQFPDLHSELNLSSLELGDSALYFCASSVGTSGGTYEQYFGPGTRLTVT.

V gene TRBV7-2 combines with J gene TRBJ2-7, with 11 nucleotides matching TRBD2. This CDR3 has 15 residues. Germline assignment: CDR1 SGHTA and CDR2 FQGNSA. V trimming: 5 bases; J trimming: 2 bases; junction bases outside the gene matches: 5. The CDR3 loop is CASSKASGGTYEQYF. CDR3 coding DNA: TGTGCCAGCAGCAAAGCTAGCGGGGGGACCTACGAGCAGTACTTC.

This chain connects TRBV4-1 to TRBJ1-3; D unclear. Germline CDR1 and CDR2: MGHRA and YSYEKL. V lost 2 bases to trimming and J lost 0 bases, with 8 bases between them. The CDR3 is 15 residues long. CDR3 sequence (DNA): TGCGCCAGCAGCCAAATACAGATCTCTGGAAACACCATATATTTT. It specifies CASSQIQISGNTIYF.

The J gene is TRBJ2-4, the V gene TRBV5-1; TRBD2 matches at 8 bases. The V segment lost 0 bases and the J segment 10 bases; nucleotides outside the gene matches: 18. CDR3 size: 18 residues. Germline CDR1 SGHRS, CDR2 YFSETQ. As DNA, the CDR3 is TGCGCCAGCAGCTTGGCCTGGGGCGGGGGGTCAGGAAAGGATATTCAGTACTTC. Translating gives CASSLAWGGGSGKDIQYF.

The gene calls are TRBV7-8 and TRBJ2-7, with 8 bases matching TRBD1. The CDR3 consists of 14 residues. The V gene end was trimmed by 5 bases and the J gene end by 11 bases; junction bases not matched to a gene: 14. Per germline, CDR1 SGHVS and CDR2 FQNEAQ. This chain's CDR3 is CASSPSDRVGFEYF. The DNA of the CDR3 is TGTGCCAGCAGCCCTTCGGACAGGGTGGGATTTGAGTACTTC.

V is TRBV19 and J is TRBJ1-5; 7 positions agree with TRBD1. The V gene end was trimmed by 7 bases and the J gene end by 6 bases; junction bases not matched to a gene: 12. The CDR3 is made up of 15 amino acids. CDR1 is LNHDA and CDR2 is SQIVND in the germline V gene (reference sequence). This chain's CDR3 is CASTRKGTVFQPQHF. CDR3 bases: TGTGCCAGTACCCGGAAAGGGACAGTCTTTCAGCCCCAGCATTTT.

The chain links TRBV6-1 to TRBJ1-2; 7 nucleotides line up with TRBD1. The CDR3 runs to 13 residues. CDR1 and CDR2 (germline): MNHNS, SASEGT. V shed 8 bases, J shed 3 bases, and the junction held 6 bases outside the gene matches. The CDR3 here is CASGGGGYYGYTF. CDR3 bases: TGTGCCAGCGGAGGGGGCGGTTACTATGGCTACACCTTC.

CDR3 in amino acids: CASSSSGGTNTEAFF. The CDR3 DNA reads TGCGCCAGCAGCTCTTCGGGGGGCACGAACACTGAAGCTTTCTTT. The chain combines TRBV5-1 with TRBJ1-1; possible D gene TRBD1, 6 bases. Germline CDR1 SGHRS, CDR2 YFSETQ. The CDR3 sequence is 15 residues long. Trimming removed 3 bases at V and 1 base at J, with 13 bases between.

V and J are TRBV5-1 and TRBJ1-4; D perhaps matches TRBD1 (5 bases). In germline, CDR1 is SGHRS, CDR2 YFSETQ. Trimming shortened V by 0 bases and J by 8 bases, and 11 bases separated the two germline ends. The CDR3 has 14 residues. CDR3 in amino acids: CASSLGAGNEKLFF. CDR3 nucleotides: TGCGCCAGCAGCTTGGGGGCAGGGAACGAAAAACTGTTTTTT.

The chain employs TRBV5-4 and TRBJ1-2; D perhaps matches TRBD1 (6 bases). The CDR3 is 14 residues long. CDR1 and CDR2 (germline): SGHNT, YYREEE (reference sequence). Trimming took off 4 bases at V and 0 bases at J, with 10 bases between the two ends. The CDR3 is CASSEGGSNYGYTF. CDR3 nucleotide sequence: TGTGCCAGCAGCGAAGGGGGATCTAACTATGGCTACACCTTC.

The chain is built from TRBV29-1 and TRBJ2-1, with 7 nucleotides matching TRBD1. The CDR3 sequence is 15 residues long. Germline V CDR1 and CDR2: SQVTM, ANQGSEA. The V gene end was trimmed by 8 bases and the J gene end by 6 bases; junction bases not matched to a gene: 16. The CDR3 is CSTLGREGALNEQFF. The CDR3 region has the DNA TGCAGCACTTTAGGGAGAGAGGGGGCTCTCAATGAGCAGTTCTTC.

This clone was seen only a few times. This chain connects TRBV18 to TRBJ2-2; 8 bases fit TRBD1. In germline, CDR1 is KGHSH, CDR2 LQKENI. The CDR3 loop spans 15 amino acids. After removal of 3 bases from V and 6 bases from J, the junction contained 6 bases not matched to a gene. This chain's CDR3 is CASSPPHRGAGELFF. As DNA, the CDR3 is TGTGCCAGCTCACCTCCCCACAGGGGGGCCGGGGAGCTGTTTTTT. Together with reference TRBV18 and TRBJ2-2, the CDR3 gives the full variable domain: NAGVMQNPRHLVRRRGQEARLRCSPMKGHSHVYWYRQLPEEGLKFMVYLQKENIIDESGMPKERFSAEFPKEGPSILRIQQVVRGDSAAYFCASSPPHRGAGELFFGEGSRLTVL.

CDR3 bases: TGTGCCAGCTCAATTGGGACAGGGTGGAATGAGCAGTTCTTC. Its protein product is CASSIGTGWNEQFF. V and J are TRBV27 and TRBJ2-1; 9 bases are shared with TRBD1. The CDR3 spans 14 residues. V lost 8 bases and J lost 7; bases outside the gene matches: 9. Germline CDR1 MNHEY, CDR2 SMNVEV (reference sequence).

The chain's CDR3 is CASSTRVDLYEQYF. CDR3 DNA sequence: TGTGCCAGTAGTACTCGGGTAGACCTCTACGAGCAGTACTTC. The chain joins TRBV19 to TRBJ2-5; D call uncertain. Near its end, the DNA agrees better with TRBJ2-7, so the J call may be wrong. The CDR3 loop spans 14 amino acids. From germline, CDR1 is LNHDA and CDR2 SQIVND (reference sequence).

V usage is TRBV11-2 and J usage is TRBJ2-5; tentative D call: TRBD2 (5 bases). Looked up from germline, CDR1 is SGHAT and CDR2 is FQNNGV. The CDR3 runs 15 residues. Trimming left V 2 bases short and J 4 bases short, with 14 bases between. The CDR3 sequence: CASSLTGGAVETQYF. CDR3 in DNA: TGTGCCAGCAGCTTAACCGGAGGAGCGGTAGAGACCCAGTACTTC.

A note on this clone: The junction differs from germline at one of its ends, possibly a read error. The V and J genes are TRBV11-2 and TRBJ2-1; 9 bases line up with TRBD1. CDR1 and CDR2 from the germline V gene are SGHAT and FQNNGV. The CDR3 contains 15 residues. The CDR3 loop reads CAGSPGQGGYNEQFF. CDR3 in DNA: TGTGCCGGCAGCCCGGGACAGGGAGGTTACAATGAGCAGTTCTTC.

This rearrangement joins TRBV4-1 to TRBJ2-2, with TRBD2 matching 15 bases. The CDR3 totals 19 residues. V gave up 4 bases and J gave up 7 bases; unmatched junction bases: 13. Germline assignment: CDR1 MGHRA and CDR2 YSYEKL. The CDR3 coding sequence is TGCGCCAGCAGCCCCTACTCTTGGACTAGCGGGGGGGCCGGCGGGGAGCTGTTTTTT. It specifies CASSPYSWTSGGAGGELFF.

The V call is TRBV30, the J call TRBJ2-2; 7 bases match TRBD2. Trimming at V came to 2 bases and at J to 3 bases, leaving 6 bases not matched to a gene. The germline gives CDR1 GTSNPN, CDR2 SVGIG (reference sequence). There are 15 residues in the CDR3. The CDR3 DNA reads TGTGCCTGGAGTAGGGCGGGGGAGGACACCGGGGAGCTGTTTTTT. This codes for CAWSRAGEDTGELFF.

CDR3 coding DNA: TGTGCCAGCAGCTCGACAGGGGCTAGGGAGACCCAGTACTTC. It codes for CASSSTGARETQYF. The rearrangement uses TRBV7-9 and TRBJ2-5; 8 nucleotides match TRBD1. CDR3 size: 14 residues. Germline V gene sequence: CDR1 SEHNR, CDR2 FQNEAQ (reference sequence). Trimming removed 4 bases from V and 5 bases from J; junction bases left unmatched: 6.

The chain joins TRBV30 to TRBJ2-7; no reliable D call. Germline V gene lookup returns CDR1 GTSNPN and CDR2 SVGIG (reference sequence). Trimming removed 1 base at V and 2 bases at J, with 9 bases between. This CDR3 contains 13 residues. CDR3 DNA: TGTGCCTGGAGTGCAGGTCAAACCTACGAGCAGTACTTC. Protein sequence: CAWSAGQTYEQYF. The full variable domain, with the rest looked up from reference TRBV30 and TRBJ2-7, is SQTIHQWPATLVQPVGSPLSLECTVEGTSNPNLYWYRQAAGRGLQLLFYSVGIGQISSEVPQNLSASRPQDRQFILSSKKLLLSDSGFYLCAWSAGQTYEQYFGPGTRLTVT.